Included here is one TCR beta chain sequence, with context. Its recognized antigen is unknown. No much larger clone is present one base from it, and per-base qualities are unavailable. At one collaborating source in Seattle, patients were enrolled during active infection and were followed longitudinally through the course of disease. Whole blood was collected in K2EDTA tubes by collaborating institutions according to the institutions' own protocols. For TCRbeta analysis, collaborator samples were shipped as frozen whole blood, as isolated PBMCs, or as DNA extracted from either sample type. This record belongs to a study of blood T cell repertoires in COVID-19 (dated by TCRdb to the early 2020s). Regarding the research as a whole: Samples covering the acute and convalescent phases of COVID-19 were provided by collaborators in the United States, Italy and Spain. The material from the prospective study consisted of cDNA or gDNA derived from T cells, B-cell-depleted T cells, or PBMCs. Subjects who had been exposed to COVID-19, were actively infected with it, or had recovered from it provided the deeply sampled blood TCRbeta repertoires that made up the dataset. A freely available public database, intended as a resource for researchers studying the immune response to SARS-CoV-2, is where the repertoires were released. The samples were drawn from the first 160 participants of the ongoing ImmuneRACE study and from more than 1,000 subjects provided by 6 global collaborators. Sample metadata almost always included a de-identified subject ID, COVID-19 status, age in years and sex. Where available, HLA class I and class II types were obtained from metadata supplied by the sample provider rather than from assay-based typing.

V and J are truncated by 5 bases and 1 base respectively, leaving an intervening sequence of 11 bases. From the cysteine through the phenylalanine, the CDR3 covers 14 amino acids. Here the CDR3 DNA is all that survives: 42 bases in frame from base 1. As encoded in the germline V gene (reference sequence), CDR1 is LNHDA while CDR2 is SQIVND. The full study reports these points: Clinical and demographic metadata were provided uncurated, with the amount varying by source and participant.

TCRbeta CDR3 regions were amplified from genomic DNA using the immunoSEQ Assay, a bias-controlled multiplex PCR. Per the source publication's procedure: The number of nucleated cells in each sample was estimated from the amplification of reference gene primers within the assay. To quantify the absolute abundance of each unique TCRbeta CDR3 rearrangement, sequence reads were collapsed and filtered. For each sample, productive Simpson clonality was calculated as the square root of Simpson's diversity index over productive rearrangements. TCRdb holds this immuneACCESS table with in-frame rearrangements only. Some clones are missing; in checked studies, unresolved V genes explain under half, and the rest has no known cause. The V and J calls and clone size are taken from that table; D and trimming were inferred from the DNA. For this sample there are some 190,000 clones; more than 75% appear just once. The ten largest clones add up to approximately 8.1% of the sample.

This sequence was found in a woman aged 55-69 years with COVID-19, enrolled during active disease. Rearrangement joined TRBV19 to TRBJ1-2; a tentative D match to TRBD1 spans 6 bases. The sequenced material came from peripheral blood. The CDR3 in this case is CASSPGTLNYGYTF. Here is the DNA: TGTGCCAGTAGTCCAGGGACACTTAACTATGGCTACACCTTC. Reference TRBV19 and TRBJ1-2 proteins supply the regions before and after the CDR3; the full variable domain is: DGGITQSPKYLFRKEGQNVTLSCEQNLNHDAMYWYRQDPGQGLRLIYYSQIVNDFQKGDIAEGYSVSREKKESFPLTVTSAQKNPTAFYLCASSPGTLNYGYTFGSGTRLTVV.